One sample yielded the 17 T cell receptor beta chains listed below, sequenced in a study of CD8+ T cells in alopecia areata. Treatment specified: oral pan-JAK inhibitor, 5-10 mg twice daily. Extraction of RNA preceded its reverse transcription into cDNA, which served as the sequencing template. The repertoire was sequenced with immunoSEQ multiplex PCR; TCRdb's copy has only in-frame clones and lacks some. The sample has over 120,000 clones, about 56% seen once. This specimen consisted of CD8+ T cells sorted from blood, obtained at week 4, from a patient treated with tofacitinib. These receptors originate from a human donor with alopecia areata.

The table lists this clone with a few counts. CDR3 loop: CASTGRDSLDEQYF. In DNA form, the CDR3 reads TGTGCCAGCACCGGACGGGACAGTCTTGACGAGCAGTACTTC. The J gene is TRBJ2-7, the V gene TRBV2; 7 bases are shared with TRBD1. Germline-derived CDR1 and CDR2 are SNHLY and FYNNEI. The length of the CDR3 is 14 residues. With V trimmed by 7 bases and J by 5 bases, 11 bases remained unmatched.

This clone has more than one count but fewer than ten. The rearrangement links TRBV4-1 to TRBJ1-5; D might be TRBD1 (6 bases). Trimming pared 4 bases from V and 4 bases from J, leaving 14 bases between. The CDR3 is made up of 15 amino acids. Germline lookup yields CDR1 MGHRA and CDR2 YSYEKL. CDR3 in amino acids: CASSLGTLGNQPQHF. CDR3 DNA: TGCGCCAGCAGCCTCGGGACACTAGGGAATCAGCCCCAGCATTTT.

The chain employs TRBV9 and TRBJ1-1, with D perhaps TRBD1 (5 bases). CDR1 and CDR2 (germline): SGDLS, YYNGEE. The ends were cut back, 0 bases at V and 3 bases at J, with 12 bases in the middle. The CDR3 sequence is 15 residues long. Here the CDR3 reads CASSVGFGGDTEAFF. The CDR3 bases are TGTGCCAGCAGCGTAGGTTTCGGGGGGGACACTGAAGCTTTCTTT.

The V call is TRBV30, the J call TRBJ2-5; a possible D gene is TRBD1 (6 bases). V was pared by 1 base and J by 1 base, with 10 bases between. Germline CDR1 GTSNPN, CDR2 SVGIG (reference sequence). This CDR3 spans 14 amino acids. The CDR3 here is CAWSGTGFQETQYF. CDR3 DNA sequence: TGTGCCTGGAGTGGAACAGGGTTCCAAGAGACCCAGTACTTC.

CDR3 in amino acids: CAISESTGYEQYF. Here the CDR3 DNA reads TGTGCCATCAGTGAGTCCACAGGTTACGAGCAGTACTTC. The rearrangement links TRBV10-3 to TRBJ2-7; D possibly corresponds to TRBD1 (5 bases). V lost 0 bases and J lost 4, with 7 bases in between. The germline CDR1 and CDR2 sequences are ENHRY and SYGVKD. The CDR3 is 13 residues long.

V and J are TRBV10-3 and TRBJ1-1, with no clear D. V was clipped by 0 bases and J by 3 bases, with 14 bases between them. This CDR3 has 16 amino acids. Germline V gene lookup returns CDR1 ENHRY and CDR2 SYGVKD. Here the CDR3 DNA reads TGTGCCATCAGTGAGTCGGGAAACACTATGGACACTGAAGCTTTCTTT. Translation gives CAISESGNTMDTEAFF.

The gene calls are TRBV11-2 and TRBJ2-7; 7 nucleotides match TRBD1. J gave up 2 bases and V 5 bases, and 3 bases lay outside the gene matches. Germline loops: CDR1 SGHAT, CDR2 FQNNGV. This CDR3 spans 13 amino acids. The CDR3 DNA reads TGTGCCAGCAGCCAAGGACAGGCCTACGAGCAGTACTTC. Its protein product is CASSQGQAYEQYF.

This clone occurred once. The V gene is TRBV11-2, the J gene TRBJ1-5; TRBD1 agrees at 8 bases. There are 17 residues in the CDR3. The V gene end was trimmed by 1 base and the J gene end by 5 bases; junction bases not matched to a gene: 10. Looked up from germline, CDR1 is SGHAT and CDR2 is FQNNGV. The CDR3 protein is CASSLGPAGGRYQPQHF. The CDR3 nucleotides read TGTGCCAGCAGCTTAGGCCCGGCAGGGGGCAGGTATCAGCCCCAGCATTTT.

The chain has TRBV29-1 and TRBJ1-1; tentative D call: TRBD1 (6 bases). V lost 0 bases and J lost 1, with 9 bases in between. Germline values: CDR1 SQVTM, CDR2 ANQGSEA. The CDR3 is 14 residues long. CDR3 bases: TGCAGCGTTGAAGATGGCAGGGGGAACACTGAAGCTTTCTTT. Translated: CSVEDGRGNTEAFF.

This chain joins TRBV25-1 and TRBJ2-5; D remains ambiguous. CDR1 is MGHDK and CDR2 is SYGVNS in the germline V gene. V lost 4 bases and J lost 2, with 8 bases in between. This CDR3 comprises 13 residues. The CDR3 is CASSGIFQETQYF. CDR3 DNA sequence: TGTGCCAGCAGTGGCATATTTCAAGAGACCCAGTACTTC.

J is TRBJ2-1 and V is TRBV29-1; D not resolved. The germline CDR1 and CDR2 sequences are SQVTM and ANQGSEA. This CDR3 spans 10 amino acids. V lost 6 bases and J 5 bases, leaving 5 bases between the germline ends. CDR3 residues: CSVAHNEQFF. In DNA form, the CDR3 reads TGCAGCGTCGCTCACAATGAGCAGTTCTTC.

This clone was detected a few times. The chain recombines TRBV4-1 with TRBJ1-1; D remains unclear. Germline loops: CDR1 MGHRA, CDR2 YSYEKL. The CDR3 has 14 amino acids. The germline V and J ends were trimmed by 4 bases and 1 base, with 10 bases remaining between them. CDR3 nucleotide sequence: TGCGCCAGCAGCCTTGACATGGAGAACACTGAAGCTTTCTTT. It encodes CASSLDMENTEAFF.

This clone has more than one count but fewer than ten. V is TRBV13 and J is TRBJ2-7, with D possibly matching TRBD1 (5 bases). From germline, CDR1 is PRHDT and CDR2 FYEKMQ (reference sequence). V lost 5 bases to trimming and J lost 7 bases, with 12 bases between them. There are 12 residues in the CDR3. CDR3 region: CASSASRVEQYF. DNA for the CDR3: TGTGCCAGCAGCGCCAGCAGGGTTGAGCAGTACTTC.

This clone occurred a few times. This chain links TRBV29-1 with TRBJ2-2; D gene unclear. V dropped 4 bases and J dropped 2 bases, with 14 bases sitting between them. In germline, CDR1 is SQVTM, CDR2 ANQGSEA. This CDR3 is built from 15 residues. DNA for the CDR3: TGCAGCGTTGGGTTCGTCGCAGGTAACACCGGGGAGCTGTTTTTT. It yields the protein CSVGFVAGNTGELFF.

The chain is built from TRBV6-1 and TRBJ2-7; 10 bases line up with TRBD1. This CDR3 comprises 15 residues. Trimming cost V 6 bases and J 3 bases; bases outside gene matches: 8. CDR1 is MNHNS and CDR2 is SASEGT in the germline V gene. CDR3 nucleotide sequence: TGTGCCAGCAGCTCCACCCGGGACAGGGGCTACGAGCAGTACTTC. It translates to CASSSTRDRGYEQYF.

This clone turned up a few times. V usage is TRBV7-2 and J usage is TRBJ1-2; TRBD1 agrees at 7 bases. CDR1 and CDR2 from the germline V gene are SGHTA and FQGNSA. After removal of 4 bases from V and 3 bases from J, the junction contained 11 bases not matched to a gene. This CDR3 has 16 amino acids. DNA for the CDR3: TGTGCCAGCAGCTCACTGGACAGGAGTTATTACTATGGCTACACCTTC. Translating gives CASSSLDRSYYYGYTF.

Written as DNA, the CDR3 is TGTGCCAGCAGCTGGGGGACAGCGAACACTGAAGCTTTCTTT. It yields the protein CASSWGTANTEAFF. The genes are TRBV5-6 and TRBJ1-1; 7 nucleotides agree with TRBD1. From germline, CDR1 is SGHDT and CDR2 YYEEEE. Unmatched junction bases numbered 3, after V lost 3 bases and J lost 1 base. This CDR3 region has 14 residues.